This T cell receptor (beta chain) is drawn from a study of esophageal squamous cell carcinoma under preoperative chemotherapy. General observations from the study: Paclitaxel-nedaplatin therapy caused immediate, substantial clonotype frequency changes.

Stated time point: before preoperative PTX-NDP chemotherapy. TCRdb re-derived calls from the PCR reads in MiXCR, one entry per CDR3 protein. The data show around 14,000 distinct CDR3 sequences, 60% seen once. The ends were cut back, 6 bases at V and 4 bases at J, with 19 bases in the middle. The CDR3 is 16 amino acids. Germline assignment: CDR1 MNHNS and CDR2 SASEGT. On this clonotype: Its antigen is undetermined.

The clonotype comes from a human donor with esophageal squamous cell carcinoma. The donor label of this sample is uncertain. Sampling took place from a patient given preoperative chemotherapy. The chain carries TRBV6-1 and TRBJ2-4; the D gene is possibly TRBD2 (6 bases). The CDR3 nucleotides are TGTGCCAGCAGCGACTGGGGGACGGGAGCGAAAAACATTCAGTACTTC. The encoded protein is CASSDWGTGAKNIQYF.